This T cell receptor beta chain stems from a study of human T cells and chemical hapten exposure. Study overall: Sensitizing treatment utilized 2% DPC over a roughly 2 cm by roughly 2 cm portion of upper inner arm skin.

The time point here: patch test 3, about 24 weeks after DPC sensitization. Treatment described: therapeutic diphenylcyclopropenone sensitization with weekly scalp DPC. Alopecia patients, 18 to 70 years old and DPC-suitable, served as donors. TCRdb called the RACE reads again in MiXCR, with one record for every CDR3 protein. The repertoire holds 82,000 or so distinct CDR3 sequences, 10% to 15% seen once, with around 5.7% in the top ten. The sample was whole blood, taken in connection with sensitization to the hapten diphenylcyclopropenone (DPC). This receptor was taken from a woman aged 45-65 years with alopecia areata. Some clones in this sample may be carry-over from other donors' samples.

The CDR3 loop reads CASRGGGRNQPQHF. CDR3 in DNA: TGTGCCAGCAGGGGAGGGGGTAGAAATCAGCCCCAGCATTTT. The chain links TRBV12-3 or TRBV12-4 to TRBJ1-5; D might be TRBD1 (6 bases). V lost 6 bases, J lost 4 bases, and 13 bases lay in between. CDR3 length: 14 amino acids.